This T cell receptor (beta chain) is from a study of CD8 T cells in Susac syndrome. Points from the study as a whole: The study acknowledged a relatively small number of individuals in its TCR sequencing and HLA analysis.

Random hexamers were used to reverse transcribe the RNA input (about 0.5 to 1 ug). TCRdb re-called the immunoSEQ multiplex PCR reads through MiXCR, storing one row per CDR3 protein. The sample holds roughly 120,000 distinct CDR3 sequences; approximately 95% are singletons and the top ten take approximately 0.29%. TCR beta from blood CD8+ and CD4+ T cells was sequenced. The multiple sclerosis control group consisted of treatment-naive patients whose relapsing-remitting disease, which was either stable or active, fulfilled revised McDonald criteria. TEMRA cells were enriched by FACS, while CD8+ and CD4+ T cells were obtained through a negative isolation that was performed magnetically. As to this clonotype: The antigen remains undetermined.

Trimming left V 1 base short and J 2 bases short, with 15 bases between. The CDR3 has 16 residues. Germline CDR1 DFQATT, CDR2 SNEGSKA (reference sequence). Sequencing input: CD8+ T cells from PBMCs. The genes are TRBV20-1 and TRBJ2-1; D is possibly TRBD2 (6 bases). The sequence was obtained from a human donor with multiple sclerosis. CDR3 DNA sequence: TGCAGTGCTAGAGCCGCTCTAGCGCGAGCCTACAATGAGCAGTTCTTC. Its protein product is CSARAALARAYNEQFF.